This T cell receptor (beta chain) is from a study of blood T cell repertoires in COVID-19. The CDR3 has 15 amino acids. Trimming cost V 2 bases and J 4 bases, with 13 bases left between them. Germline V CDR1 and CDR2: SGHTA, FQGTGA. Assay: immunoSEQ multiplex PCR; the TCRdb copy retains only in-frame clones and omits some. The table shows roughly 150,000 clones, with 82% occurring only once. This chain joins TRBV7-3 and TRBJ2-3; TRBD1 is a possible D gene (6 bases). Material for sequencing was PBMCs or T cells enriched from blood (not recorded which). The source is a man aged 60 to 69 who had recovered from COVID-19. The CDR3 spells CASSLWGRVADTQYF. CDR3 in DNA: TGTGCCAGCAGCTTATGGGGGCGCGTCGCAGATACGCAGTATTTT. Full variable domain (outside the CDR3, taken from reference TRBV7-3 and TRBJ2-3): GAGVSQTPSNKVTEKGKYVELRCDPISGHTALYWYRQSLGQGPEFLIYFQGTGAADDSGLPNDRFFAVRPEGSVSTLKIQRTERGDSAVYLCASSLWGRVADTQYFGPGTRLTVL.